The entry that follows covers one T cell receptor (beta chain) sequence. This record belongs to a study of beta chain features in type 1 diabetes. The CDR3 has 16 residues. Trimming pared 3 bases from V and 4 bases from J, leaving 19 bases between. Germline CDR1 and CDR2: SGHAT and FQNNGV. The authors reverse transcribed all of the isolated RNA, so sequencing captured expressed TCRB transcripts. Repertoires were generated with immunoSEQ multiplex PCR, while TCRdb's copy carries only in-frame clones and drops some. Of 900,000 or so clones listed, 15% to 20% are singletons. Material for sequencing was naive CD4+ T cells from blood. The receptor's source is a woman under 30 in good health. The genes are TRBV11-2 and TRBJ2-7, with D possibly being TRBD1 or TRBD2 (5 bases each). The CDR3 DNA sequence: TGTGCCAGCAGCTTCCCCGGTATTCCTGGGGGTTACGAGCAGTACTTC. Amino acids: CASSFPGIPGGYEQYF.